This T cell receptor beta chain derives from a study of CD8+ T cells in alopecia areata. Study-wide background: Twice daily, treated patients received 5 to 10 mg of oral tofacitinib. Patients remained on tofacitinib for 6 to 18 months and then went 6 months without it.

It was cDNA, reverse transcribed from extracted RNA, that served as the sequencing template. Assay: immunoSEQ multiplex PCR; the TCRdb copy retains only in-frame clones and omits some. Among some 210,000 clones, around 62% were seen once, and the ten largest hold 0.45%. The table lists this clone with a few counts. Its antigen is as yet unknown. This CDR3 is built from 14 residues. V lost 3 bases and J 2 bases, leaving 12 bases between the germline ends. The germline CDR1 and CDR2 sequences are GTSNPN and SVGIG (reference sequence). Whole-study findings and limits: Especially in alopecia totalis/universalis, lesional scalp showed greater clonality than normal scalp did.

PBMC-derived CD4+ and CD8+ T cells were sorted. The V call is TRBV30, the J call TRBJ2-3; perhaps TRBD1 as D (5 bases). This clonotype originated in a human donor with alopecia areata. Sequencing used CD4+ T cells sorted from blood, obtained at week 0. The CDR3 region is CAWRLTGPTDTQYF. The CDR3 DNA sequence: TGTGCCTGGAGGTTAACAGGACCCACAGATACGCAGTATTTT. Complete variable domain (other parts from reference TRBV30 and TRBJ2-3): SQTIHQWPATLVQPVGSPLSLECTVEGTSNPNLYWYRQAAGRGLQLLFYSVGIGQISSEVPQNLSASRPQDRQFILSSKKLLLSDSGFYLCAWRLTGPTDTQYFGPGTRLTVL.